The next 28 T cell receptor beta chains were all read from a single sample in a study of cytomegalovirus exposure and HLA in healthy donors. The PCR was carried out with 60 Vbeta primers and 13 Jbeta primers. The data were produced by immunoSEQ multiplex PCR, yet TCRdb's version contains in-frame clones alone and is incomplete. The sample holds 120,000 or so clones, roughly 80% seen once. Specimen: PBMCs. These receptors originate from a woman between 35 and 50 years old in good health and CMV-seropositive.

The J gene is TRBJ1-5, the V gene TRBV28; D is unclear. Germline values: CDR1 MDHEN, CDR2 SYDVKM. CDR3 length: 15 amino acids. Trimming removed 6 bases at V and 2 bases at J, with 14 bases between. The DNA of the CDR3 is TGTGCCAGCAGAGGACTATCTAGTGGCAATCAGCCCCAGCATTTT. It encodes CASRGLSSGNQPQHF.

The chain combines TRBV15 with TRBJ1-3; no definite D call. The CDR3 covers 16 residues. CDR1 is LNHNV and CDR2 is YYDKDF in the germline V gene (reference sequence). V lost 5 bases to trimming and J lost 7 bases, with 21 bases between them. CDR3 in DNA: TGTGCCACCAGCCCCGGAGGCCCAGGTTTTGTGAACACCATATATTTT. It yields the protein CATSPGGPGFVNTIYF.

The chain employs TRBV4-1 and TRBJ1-5, with TRBD1 matching 7 bases. Germline trimming cut 1 base from V and 8 bases from J; bases unmatched to any gene: 8. This CDR3 has 15 amino acids. Germline assignment: CDR1 MGHRA and CDR2 YSYEKL. The CDR3 bases are TGCGCCAGCAGCCAAGCTCCGGGACAGAGGAAGCCCCAGCATTTT. Translated: CASSQAPGQRKPQHF.

In this sample, this clone turned up once. The chain uses TRBV15 and TRBJ2-3, with D maybe TRBD2 (6 bases). CDR1 is LNHNV, CDR2 YYDKDF, per germline (reference sequence). Trimming removed 2 bases from V and 2 bases from J, with 17 bases in between. The length of the CDR3 is 17 residues. The CDR3 protein is CATSRPRGGEVTDTQYF. CDR3 DNA sequence: TGTGCCACCAGCAGACCCCGGGGCGGGGAAGTCACAGATACGCAGTATTTT.

V is TRBV7-8 and J is TRBJ2-2, with D hard to call. Between the trimmed V and J ends, which lost 4 bases and 2 bases, there was a span of 2 bases. The CDR3 runs to 12 residues. From germline, CDR1 is SGHVS and CDR2 FQNEAQ. The CDR3 loop is CASSSNTGELFF. The CDR3 bases are TGTGCCAGCAGCTCAAACACCGGGGAGCTGTTTTTT.

The CDR3 region has the DNA TGTGCCAGCAGCTTGGACTCCCGACAGTCAACTAATGAAAAACTGTTTTTT. Encoded protein: CASSLDSRQSTNEKLFF. The chain couples TRBV5-4 to TRBJ1-4; D is perhaps TRBD1 (5 bases). Germline lookup yields CDR1 SGHNT and CDR2 YYREEE (reference sequence). The CDR3 runs to 17 residues. V was trimmed by 0 bases and J by 0 bases, leaving 12 bases between them.

The table lists this clone with a count of one. This chain's CDR3 is CASSLVSTHYGYTF. CDR3 bases: TGTGCCAGCAGCTTAGTGTCAACTCACTATGGCTACACCTTC. The rearrangement joins TRBV7-9 to TRBJ1-2; D is unclear. The CDR3 is 14 amino acids. Trimming removed 1 base at V and 3 bases at J, with 9 bases between. CDR1 is SEHNR and CDR2 is FQNEAQ in the germline V gene (reference sequence).

V is TRBV6-1 and J is TRBJ2-7, with D perhaps TRBD1 (6 bases). Per germline, CDR1 MNHNS and CDR2 SASEGT. The germline V and J ends were trimmed by 2 bases and 3 bases, with 8 bases remaining between them. This CDR3 region has 13 residues. DNA for the CDR3: TGTGCCAGCAGTGAACGACAGGTCTACGAGCAGTACTTC. Protein product: CASSERQVYEQYF.

The rearrangement uses TRBV7-2 and TRBJ2-3, with D tentatively TRBD2 (6 bases). Germline-derived CDR1 and CDR2 are SGHTA and FQGNSA. This CDR3 comprises 15 residues. Trimming cost V 3 bases and J 2 bases, with 12 bases left between them. The CDR3 DNA reads TGTGCCAGCAGCTTCCGGGAGCGAATCACAGATACGCAGTATTTT. Translating it yields CASSFRERITDTQYF. The complete variable domain, with remaining parts taken from reference TRBV7-2 and TRBJ2-3, reads GAGVSQSPSNKVTEKGKDVELRCDPISGHTALYWYRQSLGQGLEFLIYFQGNSAPDKSGLPSDRFSAERTGGSVSTLTIQRTQQEDSAVYLCASSFRERITDTQYFGPGTRLTVL.

CDR3 in DNA: TGTGCCAGCAGTGACACAGGGGGAGTTACTGAAGCTTTCTTT. Protein sequence: CASSDTGGVTEAFF. The V call is TRBV25-1, the J call TRBJ1-1; 8 bases agree with TRBD1. CDR1 and CDR2 from the germline V gene are MGHDK and SYGVNS. The CDR3 contains 14 residues. The V gene end was trimmed by 3 bases and the J gene end by 5 bases; junction bases not matched to a gene: 5.

This clone was picked up one time. The rearrangement uses TRBV18 and TRBJ2-7; D might be TRBD1 (6 bases). The germline V gene has CDR1 KGHSH and CDR2 LQKENI. The CDR3 spans 14 residues. The ends were cut back, 6 bases at V and 3 bases at J, with 15 bases in the middle. The CDR3 loop is CASSLGAPLYEQYF. In DNA form, the CDR3 reads TGTGCCAGCTCCCTGGGGGCCCCCCTCTACGAGCAGTACTTC.

The rearrangement joins TRBV7-2 to TRBJ2-7, with 10 bases aligning to TRBD2. V lost 1 base to trimming and J lost 4 bases; unmatched junction nucleotides: 4. From germline, CDR1 is SGHTA and CDR2 FQGNSA. This CDR3 comprises 15 residues. The chain's CDR3 is CASSLELAGFYEQYF. For the CDR3, the DNA is TGTGCCAGCAGCTTAGAACTAGCGGGGTTTTACGAGCAGTACTTC.

This CDR3 is CSAGTTEAFF. Here the CDR3 DNA reads TGCAGCGCCGGGACAACTGAAGCTTTCTTT. The rearrangement links TRBV29-1 to TRBJ1-1; possibly TRBD1 for D (6 bases). Germline CDR1 reads SQVTM; CDR2 reads ANQGSEA. The CDR3 runs to 10 residues. Trimming stripped 7 bases from V and 5 bases from J, with 8 bases between.

This clone has at least ten counts. The chain employs TRBV7-9 and TRBJ2-7; 7 nucleotides agree with TRBD1. The junction had 5 bases not matched to a gene; V was cut back by 6 bases and J by 0 bases. Germline loops: CDR1 SEHNR, CDR2 FQNEAQ (reference sequence). This CDR3 is 14 amino acids long. CDR3 nucleotides: TGTGCCAGCAGTAAGGGACAGAGCTCCTACGAGCAGTACTTC. It specifies CASSKGQSSYEQYF.

The genes are TRBV28 and TRBJ2-1; 13 nucleotides match TRBD2. The V gene end was trimmed by 5 bases and the J gene end by 9 bases; junction bases not matched to a gene: 16. CDR3 length equals 18 residues. CDR1 and CDR2 (germline): MDHEN, SYDVKM. The CDR3: CASSVIGTSGVLGGEQFF. The CDR3 DNA sequence: TGTGCCAGCAGTGTGATAGGGACTAGCGGGGTTCTGGGAGGTGAGCAGTTCTTC.

This clone was seen just once. V usage is TRBV4-1 and J usage is TRBJ1-6, with no clear D. Trimming shortened V by 3 bases and J by 4 bases, and 16 bases separated the two germline ends. Germline V CDR1 and CDR2: MGHRA, YSYEKL. This CDR3 region has 17 residues. CDR3 DNA: TGCGCCAGCAGCCACGAAACACAGACACTTTATAATTCACCCCTCCACTTT. Translation: CASSHETQTLYNSPLHF.

This clone was observed a handful of times. The junction departs from the called germline gene at one end, perhaps through a read error. V usage is TRBV7-9 and J usage is TRBJ2-1, with TRBD2 matching 13 bases. The CDR3 runs to 17 residues. Germline V gives CDR1 SEHNR, CDR2 FQNEAQ (reference sequence). The CDR3 sequence: CSSSYHVGLAGVDEQFF. The CDR3 region has the DNA TGTTCCAGCAGCTACCACGTCGGACTAGCGGGAGTCGATGAGCAGTTCTTC.

The V gene is TRBV9, the J gene TRBJ2-7; no clear D gene. V lost 4 bases to trimming and J lost 6 bases, with 14 bases between them. The CDR3 has 13 amino acids. Germline V gives CDR1 SGDLS, CDR2 YYNGEE. In DNA form, the CDR3 reads TGTGCCAGCAGCCTGGGCCCACCCAGCGAGCAGTACTTC. This codes for CASSLGPPSEQYF.

This chain joins TRBV4-1 and TRBJ2-7; TRBD2 aligns across 9 bases. The CDR3 length is 18 residues. The V segment lost 1 base and the J segment 3 bases; nucleotides outside the gene matches: 13. Germline CDR1 is MGHRA and CDR2 is YSYEKL. CDR3 residues: CASSQGPALAGSFYEQYF. In DNA form, the CDR3 reads TGCGCCAGCAGCCAAGGACCTGCGCTAGCGGGATCTTTCTACGAGCAGTACTTC.

V usage is TRBV10-1 and J usage is TRBJ2-4; possibly TRBD1 for D (7 bases). V was cut by 7 bases and J by 4 bases, with 26 bases left in between. Germline CDR1 and CDR2: WNHNN and SYGVQD (reference sequence). The CDR3 is 18 amino acids. The CDR3 sequence: CASTPPPGGLVFKNIQYF. CDR3 bases: TGCGCCAGCACCCCCCCGCCAGGGGGGCTTGTTTTTAAAAACATTCAGTACTTC.

This chain joins TRBV6-5 and TRBJ1-1, with D perhaps TRBD1 (5 bases). Trimming stripped 7 bases from V and 8 bases from J, with 17 bases between. The CDR3 totals 13 residues. In germline, CDR1 is MNHEY, CDR2 SVGAGI. DNA of the CDR3: TGTGCCAGCACCCCCCGGGGGAGGTGGGAAGCTTTCTTT. Encoded protein: CASTPRGRWEAFF.

The chain combines TRBV28 with TRBJ1-1, with D possibly TRBD1 on 5 matching bases. This CDR3 spans 15 amino acids. Germline V gene sequence: CDR1 MDHEN, CDR2 SYDVKM. The V and J ends lost 5 bases and 5 bases respectively, with 18 bases between them. The DNA for the CDR3 is TGTGCCAGCAGTCCCTCGGGGGGGGGAGGTACTGAAGCTTTCTTT. This translates into CASSPSGGGGTEAFF. Drawing the rest from reference TRBV28 and TRBJ1-1, the complete variable domain is DVKVTQSSRYLVKRTGEKVFLECVQDMDHENMFWYRQDPGLGLRLIYFSYDVKMKEKGDIPEGYSVSREKKERFSLILESASTNQTSMYLCASSPSGGGGTEAFFGQGTRLTVV.

The CDR3 region has the DNA TGTGCCTGGAGTATAAGCGGATTCACAGATACGCAGTATTTT. This codes for CAWSISGFTDTQYF. The rearrangement links TRBV30 to TRBJ2-3; D may be TRBD2 (5 bases). Germline lookup yields CDR1 GTSNPN and CDR2 SVGIG (reference sequence). V dropped 2 bases and J dropped 2 bases, with 11 bases sitting between them. The CDR3 extends over 14 amino acids.

The gene calls are TRBV9 and TRBJ2-5; 12 bases agree with TRBD2. With 4 bases clipped from V and 11 bases from J, the junction kept 9 bases outside the gene matches. CDR3 length equals 14 residues. Germline assignment: CDR1 SGDLS and CDR2 YYNGEE. As DNA, the CDR3 is TGTGCCAGCAGCAATCTAGCGGGAGGGCACACGCAGTACTTC. Encoded protein: CASSNLAGGHTQYF.

In DNA, the CDR3 is TGTGCCAGCAGTTCGCTAGCGGGAGCCTACGAGCAGTACTTC. Translated: CASSSLAGAYEQYF. The V and J genes are TRBV28 and TRBJ2-7; TRBD2 matches at 10 bases. Per germline, CDR1 MDHEN and CDR2 SYDVKM. CDR3 size: 14 residues. Trimming cost V 4 bases and J 2 bases; bases outside gene matches: 2.

This chain connects TRBV18 to TRBJ1-1, with TRBD1 matching over 8 bases. The V gene's germline CDR1 is KGHSH and CDR2 LQKENI. The CDR3 sequence is 15 residues long. V was clipped by 3 bases and J by 0 bases; unmatched bases: 3. CDR3 residues: CASSPSTGVNTEAFF. The CDR3 bases are TGTGCCAGCTCACCTTCGACAGGGGTGAACACTGAAGCTTTCTTT.

This clone was seen a handful of times. The chain is built from TRBV6-5 and TRBJ2-7; D gene ambiguous. Trimming took 5 bases from V and 6 from J, leaving 11 bases between them. There are 12 residues in the CDR3. In germline, CDR1 is MNHEY, CDR2 SVGAGI. The CDR3 sequence is CASSQWLGEQYF. In DNA, the CDR3 is TGTGCCAGCAGTCAATGGCTAGGCGAGCAGTACTTC.

V usage is TRBV27 and J usage is TRBJ2-2; possibly TRBD1 for D (6 bases). Germline lookup yields CDR1 MNHEY and CDR2 SMNVEV (reference sequence). Trimming left V 7 bases short and J 7 bases short, with 16 bases between. This CDR3 region has 14 residues. The CDR3 bases are TGTGCCAGCACCCACGACAGGTTTGGCGGGGAGCTGTTTTTT. Encoded protein: CASTHDRFGGELFF.